The subject of this entry is one T cell receptor (delta chain). What it binds is not known. V shed 2 bases, J shed 1 base, and the junction held 31 bases outside the gene matches. This CDR3 has 26 amino acids. Germline values: CDR1 TSWWSYY, CDR2 QGS. The template was reverse-transcribed extracted RNA. The CDR3 regions were amplified by multiplex PCR from V-gene primers to a constant-region primer. TCRdb reapplied CATT to the multiplex PCR reads. Of fewer than 90,000 delta-chain clones in the sample, around 35% were seen once. The data originate from a study of Vδ1+ human thymocytes. General study results and limits: Highly polyclonal TRG and TRD repertoires with Gaussian CDR3 length distributions appeared in thymus.

Alphabeta T cells were depleted, then CD3+ Vdelta1+ Vdelta2- thymocytes were FACS-sorted. Sequences were obtained from Vdelta1+ gamma-delta thymocytes from the thymus. Subset of the sample: FACS-sorted CD3+ TCRalphabeta- TCRVdelta1+ TCRVdelta2- thymocytes. This chain links TRDV1 with TRDJ1; 13 positions match TRDD3. The TCR comes from a boy younger than two who had congenital heart surgery. This chain's CDR3 is CALGEEVKYGVLSVTGGYAFTDKLIF. The CDR3 nucleotides read TGTGCTCTTGGGGAAGAGGTGAAGTACGGCGTCCTAAGTGTTACTGGGGGATACGCGTTCACCGATAAACTCATCTTT.